The source of this TCR beta chain is a study of T cell repertoires in cytomegalovirus infection. The wider study: Matching HLA type, along with CMV infection, was indicated by public TCR beta signatures.

Germline V gives CDR1 LGHNA, CDR2 YNFKEQ. This CDR3 region has 15 residues. V dropped 3 bases and J dropped 4 bases, with 12 bases sitting between them. Of note for this clonotype: Its antigen is not known.

Overall study results and limits: Cumulative frequency (of public TCR beta family members) identified carriers of CMV plus the relevant HLA. HLA-C-restricted, CMV-specific TCR beta clonotypes were dominant ex vivo.

TCRdb reprocessed the reads with MiXCR, giving one entry per CDR3 protein. Among some 440,000 distinct CDR3 sequences listed, around 32% were seen once. V and J are TRBV4-2 and TRBJ1-4, with D perhaps matching TRBD1 (5 bases). The TCR comes from a human donor in good health (CMV status not recorded). Some clones in this sample may be carry-over from other donors' samples. Material for sequencing was PBMCs. Written as DNA, the CDR3 is TGTGCCAGCAGCCAGGAACAGGTTCTTAATGAAAAACTGTTTTTT. Residues: CASSQEQVLNEKLFF.